This TCR beta chain derives from a study of T-cell reconstitution after alpha-beta-depleted transplantation in children. Unique molecular identifiers were incorporated during preparation of the TCRbeta library. TCRdb itself ran the PCR reads through MiXCR, one entry per CDR3 protein. The sample lists 230,000 or so distinct CDR3 sequences; 9.5% to 15% were seen once. The ends lost 1 base at V and 9 bases at J; junction bases unmatched: 4. CDR1 is SGHDT and CDR2 is YYEEEE in the germline V gene. CDR3 length: 14 residues. This chain connects TRBV5-6 to TRBJ2-1, with TRBD2 matching 10 bases. The sequence derives from a human donor who donated a stem cell graft to a child with acute lymphoblastic leukemia. The material sequenced was PBMCs from the stem cell graft donor, taken from the stem cell graft. CDR3 sequence (DNA): TGTGCCAGCAGCTTGCCCAGCGGGAGGGGTGAGCAGTTCTTC. Protein: CASSLPSGRGEQFF.